Listed below are T cell receptor beta chains from one sample, sequenced in a study of cytotoxic CD8 clonotypes in ibrutinib-treated CLL. Clones were sequenced by immunoSEQ multiplex PCR, and TCRdb holds only the in-frame ones, with some missing. The sample has about 200,000 clones; approximately 68% are singletons. Here the sequenced sample was PBMCs, taken after 24 months of ibrutinib treatment. The receptors were sampled from a human donor with chronic lymphocytic leukemia. CDR3s include the opening cysteine and the closing phenylalanine or tryptophan. A D gene is named only where the DNA matches it firmly. The size field is filled for only some rows; it gives once, few, many or a size class.

abundance: -
j_gene: TRBJ1-4
d_gene: -
v_gene: TRBV7-3
CDR3aa: CASSPELGEKLFF
CDR3nt: TGTGCCAGCAGCCCAGAACTGGGTGAAAAACTGTTTTTT

abundance: -
j_gene: TRBJ2-3
d_gene: TRBD2
v_gene: TRBV27
CDR3aa: CASSPRTSGSGVRDTDTQYF
CDR3nt: TGTGCCAGCAGCCCGCGCACTAGCGGGAGTGGGGTTCGTGACACAGATACGCAGTATTTT

abundance: -
j_gene: TRBJ2-7
d_gene: -
v_gene: TRBV6-5
CDR3aa: CASSYSPSLQYEQYF
CDR3nt: TGTGCCAGCAGTTACTCGCCTAGTCTACAGTACGAGCAGTACTTC

abundance: -
j_gene: TRBJ1-2
d_gene: -
v_gene: TRBV19
CDR3aa: CASSATKAGDGYTF
CDR3nt: TGTGCCAGTAGTGCCACCAAGGCAGGGGACGGCTACACCTTC

abundance: few
j_gene: TRBJ2-2
d_gene: TRBD1
v_gene: TRBV5-1
CDR3aa: CASSGGTGAPNTGELFF
CDR3nt: TGCGCCAGCAGCGGAGGGACAGGGGCGCCTAACACCGGGGAGCTGTTTTTT

abundance: -
j_gene: TRBJ2-1
d_gene: TRBD2
v_gene: TRBV5-1
CDR3aa: CASSDWDQRGNEQFF
CDR3nt: TGCGCCAGCAGCGACTGGGATCAGCGGGGCAATGAGCAGTTCTTC

abundance: -
j_gene: TRBJ1-4
d_gene: TRBD1
v_gene: TRBV25-1
CDR3aa: CASSDGGDSMFF
CDR3nt: TGTGCCAGCAGTGATGGGGGGGACAGTATGTTTTTT

abundance: -
j_gene: TRBJ2-3
d_gene: TRBD2
v_gene: TRBV28
CDR3aa: CASRRPGLAGLGDTQYF
CDR3nt: TGTGCCAGCAGACGCCCTGGACTAGCGGGACTCGGAGATACGCAGTATTTT

abundance: -
j_gene: TRBJ1-1
d_gene: -
v_gene: TRBV28
CDR3aa: CASTIEGGHTEAFF
CDR3nt: TGTGCCAGCACCATCGAGGGAGGTCACACTGAAGCTTTCTTT

abundance: -
j_gene: TRBJ2-1
d_gene: -
v_gene: TRBV6-5
CDR3aa: CASSYDPRNEQFF
CDR3nt: TGTGCCAGCAGTTACGACCCGAGGAATGAGCAGTTCTTC

abundance: -
j_gene: TRBJ2-1
d_gene: -
v_gene: TRBV9
CDR3aa: CASSVGQGHYNEQFF
CDR3nt: TGTGCCAGCAGCGTAGGGCAGGGGCACTACAATGAGCAGTTCTTC

abundance: -
j_gene: TRBJ1-1
d_gene: TRBD1
v_gene: TRBV2
CDR3aa: CASVGQGRDTEAFF
CDR3nt: TGTGCCAGCGTCGGACAGGGGAGGGACACTGAAGCTTTCTTT

abundance: -
j_gene: TRBJ2-1
d_gene: TRBD2
v_gene: TRBV2
CDR3aa: CASLDPSGSMDEQFF
CDR3nt: TGTGCCAGCTTAGATCCTAGCGGGAGTATGGATGAGCAGTTCTTC

abundance: -
j_gene: TRBJ2-3
d_gene: TRBD2
v_gene: TRBV13
CDR3aa: CASSPGLVVDTQYF
CDR3nt: TGTGCCAGCAGCCCCGGACTAGTTGTGGATACGCAGTATTTT

abundance: few
j_gene: TRBJ1-5
d_gene: -
v_gene: TRBV7-2
CDR3aa: CASSPAGRGQPQHF
CDR3nt: TGTGCCAGCAGCCCCGCAGGGAGGGGACAGCCCCAGCATTTT

abundance: once
j_gene: TRBJ2-3
d_gene: -
v_gene: TRBV5-1
CDR3aa: CASSLEGQPSTDTQYF
CDR3nt: TGCGCCAGCAGCTTGGAAGGCCAGCCCTCCACAGATACGCAGTATTTT

abundance: -
j_gene: TRBJ2-7
d_gene: TRBD1
v_gene: TRBV30
CDR3aa: CAWSSGQGYPYF
CDR3nt: TGTGCCTGGAGTTCCGGACAGGGGTATCCGTACTTC

abundance: -
j_gene: TRBJ2-7
d_gene: -
v_gene: TRBV6-5
CDR3aa: CASSYGTWTSSYEQYF
CDR3nt: TGTGCCAGCAGTTATGGGACTTGGACATCCTCCTACGAGCAGTACTTC

abundance: -
j_gene: TRBJ2-2
d_gene: -
v_gene: TRBV4-3
CDR3aa: CASSQDGSTGELFF
CDR3nt: TGCGCCAGCAGCCAAGATGGCAGCACCGGGGAGCTGTTTTTT

abundance: -
j_gene: TRBJ1-2
d_gene: -
v_gene: TRBV6-5
CDR3aa: CASSPNSQATYGYTF
CDR3nt: TGTGCCAGCAGCCCAAATAGTCAGGCGACCTATGGCTACACCTTC

abundance: few
j_gene: TRBJ1-2
d_gene: -
v_gene: TRBV7-9
CDR3aa: CASSLGGAGLHYGYTF
CDR3nt: TGTGCCAGCAGCTTAGGCGGGGCAGGATTGCACTATGGCTACACCTTC

abundance: once
j_gene: TRBJ2-1
d_gene: TRBD2
v_gene: TRBV10-3
CDR3aa: CAIRGSAGGLEQFF
CDR3nt: TGTGCCATCAGGGGGTCAGCGGGAGGCCTTGAGCAGTTCTTC

abundance: -
j_gene: TRBJ1-5
d_gene: TRBD1
v_gene: TRBV30
CDR3aa: CAWSGGQIQPQHF
CDR3nt: TGTGCCTGGAGTGGGGGACAGATTCAGCCCCAGCATTTT

abundance: -
j_gene: TRBJ2-1
d_gene: TRBD2
v_gene: TRBV28
CDR3aa: CASSPTSGSSYNEQFF
CDR3nt: TGTGCCAGCAGTCCTACTAGCGGCAGCTCCTACAATGAGCAGTTCTTC

abundance: -
j_gene: TRBJ1-3
d_gene: -
v_gene: TRBV7-9
CDR3aa: CASSLTMAGNTIYF
CDR3nt: TGTGCCAGCAGCTTAACTATGGCAGGAAACACCATATATTTT

abundance: -
j_gene: TRBJ1-3
d_gene: TRBD1
v_gene: TRBV19
CDR3aa: CASCSTHQGAGNTIYF
CDR3nt: TGTGCCAGTTGTTCGACCCACCAGGGGGCTGGAAACACCATATATTTT

abundance: -
j_gene: TRBJ1-1
d_gene: -
v_gene: TRBV19
CDR3aa: CASSIYGGNTEAFF
CDR3nt: TGTGCCAGTAGTATATATGGGGGCAACACTGAAGCTTTCTTT

abundance: few
j_gene: TRBJ1-5
d_gene: -
v_gene: TRBV7-2
CDR3aa: CASSPEGILSQPQHF
CDR3nt: TGTGCCAGCAGCCCCGAAGGGATATTGTCTCAGCCCCAGCATTTT

abundance: -
j_gene: TRBJ1-2
d_gene: -
v_gene: TRBV5-4
CDR3aa: CASSLTNLGQDYGYTF
CDR3nt: TGTGCCAGCAGCTTGACCAACCTGGGGCAAGACTATGGCTACACCTTC

abundance: -
j_gene: TRBJ1-1
d_gene: -
v_gene: TRBV7-8
CDR3aa: CASSLTSLNTEAFF
CDR3nt: TGTGCCAGCAGCTTAACTAGTCTGAACACTGAAGCTTTCTTT

abundance: -
j_gene: TRBJ2-7
d_gene: TRBD2
v_gene: TRBV27
CDR3aa: CASSPAPTSGRSYEQYF
CDR3nt: TGTGCCAGCAGTCCCGCTCCGACTAGCGGGAGATCCTACGAGCAGTACTTC

abundance: few
j_gene: TRBJ2-1
d_gene: -
v_gene: TRBV11-2
CDR3aa: CASSPLAVYNEQFF
CDR3nt: TGTGCCAGCAGTCCTCTAGCAGTATACAATGAGCAGTTCTTC

abundance: -
j_gene: TRBJ2-7
d_gene: -
v_gene: TRBV2
CDR3aa: CARTVKAGGYEQYF
CDR3nt: TGTGCCAGGACCGTGAAAGCCGGAGGCTACGAGCAGTACTTC

abundance: -
j_gene: TRBJ2-7
d_gene: -
v_gene: TRBV7-9
CDR3aa: CASSLARDTSYEQYF
CDR3nt: TGTGCCAGCAGCTTAGCTCGGGACACCTCCTACGAGCAGTACTTC

abundance: -
j_gene: TRBJ2-7
d_gene: TRBD1
v_gene: TRBV18
CDR3aa: CASSPTSPGGYNEQYF
CDR3nt: TGTGCCAGCTCACCAACTAGCCCAGGGGGCTACAACGAGCAGTACTTC

abundance: -
j_gene: TRBJ1-5
d_gene: -
v_gene: TRBV30
CDR3aa: CACDVNNQPQHF
CDR3nt: TGTGCCTGCGACGTAAATAATCAGCCCCAGCATTTT

abundance: many
j_gene: TRBJ1-5
d_gene: -
v_gene: TRBV7-9
CDR3aa: CASSSRSRGNQPQHF
CDR3nt: TGTGCCAGCAGCTCCCGTTCTCGGGGCAATCAGCCCCAGCATTTT

abundance: -
j_gene: TRBJ2-1
d_gene: TRBD2
v_gene: TRBV28
CDR3aa: CASSHKLAGARSEQFF
CDR3nt: TGTGCCAGCAGTCATAAACTAGCGGGAGCACGAAGTGAGCAGTTCTTC

abundance: -
j_gene: TRBJ1-1
d_gene: TRBD1
v_gene: TRBV9
CDR3aa: CASSVQTGSTEAFF
CDR3nt: TGTGCCAGCAGCGTACAGACAGGGTCCACTGAAGCTTTCTTT

abundance: -
j_gene: TRBJ1-2
d_gene: TRBD1
v_gene: TRBV6-1
CDR3aa: CASSPDRVYGYTF
CDR3nt: TGTGCCAGCAGCCCGGACAGGGTGTATGGCTACACCTTC

abundance: -
j_gene: TRBJ1-2
d_gene: -
v_gene: TRBV29-1
CDR3aa: CSVHVGIQGGYGYTF
CDR3nt: TGCAGCGTCCATGTGGGGATACAGGGTGGCTATGGCTACACCTTC

abundance: -
j_gene: TRBJ1-5
d_gene: -
v_gene: TRBV7-6
CDR3aa: CASSPVRGGVDQPQHF
CDR3nt: TGTGCCAGCAGCCCAGTAAGGGGCGGGGTGGATCAGCCCCAGCATTTT

abundance: -
j_gene: TRBJ2-5
d_gene: -
v_gene: TRBV6-6
CDR3aa: CASSYEGWRQETQYF
CDR3nt: TGTGCCAGCAGTTACGAGGGCTGGAGGCAAGAGACCCAGTACTTC

abundance: -
j_gene: TRBJ2-7
d_gene: TRBD2
v_gene: TRBV11-2
CDR3aa: CASSLVISGLAGRNEQYF
CDR3nt: TGTGCCAGCAGCTTAGTAATTTCCGGACTAGCGGGACGGAACGAGCAGTACTTC